The entry below gives a single T cell receptor (beta chain) sequence along with its context. What antigen it recognizes has not been identified. There are no base qualities to consult, and no much larger clone falls within one base. These data originate in a study of Ad26.COV2.S vaccination and SARS-CoV-2 variants (dated by TCRdb to the early 2020s). Notes on the research overall: Donors in the vaccine arm were drawn from COV1001, a multicentre, randomized, double-blind, placebo-controlled phase I-IIa trial testing Ad26.COV2.S in healthy adults. Blinding of investigators to trial group allocation was maintained during experiments and outcome assessment. Ad26.COV2.S was administered intramuscularly at a dose of 5x10^10 or 1x10^11 viral particles, either as one shot or as two shots given 56 days apart. Trial participants were randomized into five groups of five, in which low-dose or high-dose Ad26.COV2.S was given once or twice, or placebo was given on both occasions. A total of approximately 30 samples were included in the TCR-sequenced set, comprising roughly 19 Ad26.COV2.S vaccine recipients, 5 placebo recipients and 8 SARS-CoV-2 convalescent individuals. The specificity and breadth of SARS-CoV-2-reactive T cell receptors after Ad26.COV2.S vaccination were assessed by TCRbeta repertoire sequencing.

TCRbeta CDR3 regions were sequenced with the immunoSEQ Assay. After extraction, genomic DNA underwent amplification by bias-controlled multiplex PCR, followed by high-throughput sequencing. The original pipeline was this. To quantify the absolute abundance of every unique TCRbeta CDR3 region, sequences were collapsed and filtered. T cell fraction was estimated by normalizing TCRbeta template counts to usable DNA, which was measured by amplifying reference genes present in all nucleated cells. Repertoire TCRs were annotated as SARS-CoV-2-specific by exact matching of V gene, CDR3 amino acid sequence and J gene to a known reactive TCR set. MIRA supplied the reference SARS-CoV-2 TCR set, which was filtered for enrichment in COVID-19-positive ImmuneCODE repertoires so that public or cross-reactive TCRs were removed. Drawing on the MIRA antigens, annotated TCRs were analysed further at the level of specific ORF or position within ORF. Breadth was defined as annotated unique rearrangements over total unique productive rearrangements; depth was the summed frequency of those rearrangements. TCR breadth was compared between groups using two-sided Wilcoxon rank-sum tests. This is the immuneACCESS table as TCRdb keeps it, with only in-frame sequences that have V and J called. A part of the clones is gone; compared with another copy, unresolved V genes explain less than half, and the rest is unexplained. V and J calls and clone size are copied from that table; D and trimming were computed from the DNA. The sample table lists 410,000 or so clones, 92% of them with a count of one. Jointly, the top ten make up under 2% of the sample.

The CDR3 numbers 15 residues from cysteine through phenylalanine. The CDR3 DNA has 45 bases and is translated from base 1. V loses 5 bases of germline sequence and J loses 2 bases, and the interval between the two ends is 13 bases. The germline V gene provides CDR1 MNHEY and CDR2 SVGAGI. The treatment or condition label here, explained by the study, means: 15 to 20 received Ad26.COV2.S at low or high dose, single or two shots; a few received placebo; per-sample allocation not given. For vaccine and placebo recipients, the sequenced repertoires came from samples collected on day 63 after the first injection. Cohort 1b enrolled about 25 adults aged 18-55 years at a single site in Boston, USA, between 29 July and 7 August 2020. Ad26.COV2.S was a replication-incompetent adenovirus type 26 vector expressing a prefusion-stabilized SARS-CoV-2 spike protein from the original Wuhan strain. Here is what the overall study found, with its caveats: The authors noted that total T cell responses may have been underestimated by the TCR breadth and depth analyses. Comparing responses between vaccine doses or regimens was not something the study was powered to do. Higher spike-specific TCR breadth was observed in Ad26.COV2.S recipients than in placebo recipients (P = 0.0014). Vaccine and placebo recipients had comparable non-spike TCR breadth, which fits with the vaccine containing only spike. After vaccination, spike-specific CD8+ and CD4+ T cell responses were reported to show substantial breadth.

The TCR sequence derives from a person between 18 and 59 years old who received the Ad26.COV2.S COVID-19 vaccine or a placebo. The sequence joins TRBV6-5 to TRBJ2-1; a tentative D match to TRBD1 spans 6 bases. Sequencing was performed on peripheral blood, taken in a trial of Ad26.COV2.S vaccine versus placebo. The DNA sequence is as follows: TGTGCCAGCAGTCCAGGGGTGGGACCCTACAATGAGCAGTTCTTC. This translates into CASSPGVGPYNEQFF.